These 15 T cell receptor beta chains came from one sample sequenced in a study of shared clonotypes between healthy human individuals. CD8 cells regarded as naive lacked CD45RO, were positively chosen for CCR7, and omitted terminally differentiated effector memory CD45RA+ cells. Profiling relied on immunoSEQ multiplex PCR, and the TCRdb table lists in-frame clones only, not all of them. The sample has about 2.2 million clones; around 95% are singletons. Specimen: naive CD8+ T cells from PBMCs. All receptors come from a man aged 18-30 years in good health. Some clones in this sample may be carry-over from other donors' samples.

This rearrangement joins TRBV6-5 to TRBJ2-1; 7 bases match TRBD1. This CDR3 spans 15 amino acids. The junction had 12 bases not matched to a gene; V was cut back by 4 bases and J by 9 bases. Germline V CDR1 and CDR2: MNHEY, SVGAGI. CDR3 DNA: TGTGCCAGCAGTTTCGGGACAGCGCGATCTGTTGAGCAGTTCTTC. Translating gives CASSFGTARSVEQFF.

The chain carries TRBV15 and TRBJ2-7; TRBD1 matches 12 bases. Germline CDR1 reads LNHNV; CDR2 reads YYDKDF (reference sequence). CDR3 length: 13 amino acids. The V gene end was trimmed by 8 bases and the J gene end by 2 bases; junction bases not matched to a gene: 1. In DNA, the CDR3 is TGTGCCACCGGGACAGGGGGCCCCTACGAGCAGTACTTC. Residues: CATGTGGPYEQYF. Full variable domain (rest looked up from reference TRBV15 and TRBJ2-7): DAMVIQNPRYQVTQFGKPVTLSCSQTLNHNVMYWYQQKSSQAPKLLFHYYDKDFNNEADTPDNFQSRRPNTSFCFLDIRSPGLGDTAMYLCATGTGGPYEQYFGPGTRLTVT.

This clone has a single count. V and J are TRBV7-3 and TRBJ2-7; perhaps TRBD1 as D (6 bases). Germline lookup yields CDR1 SGHTA and CDR2 FQGTGA. V dropped 6 bases and J dropped 3 bases, with 18 bases sitting between them. This CDR3 spans 15 amino acids. The CDR3 bases are TGTGCCAGCAGACAAACTCGGGACACCATCTACGAGCAGTACTTC. Translating it yields CASRQTRDTIYEQYF.

V usage is TRBV27 and J usage is TRBJ2-7; 10 bases line up with TRBD2. CDR3 size: 19 residues. Germline lookup yields CDR1 MNHEY and CDR2 SMNVEV (reference sequence). Trimming cost V 6 bases and J 2 bases; bases outside gene matches: 19. The CDR3 loop is CASSTRPASGSVYAYEQYF. DNA for the CDR3: TGTGCCAGCAGCACTCGACCCGCTAGCGGGAGTGTCTATGCCTACGAGCAGTACTTC.

The V gene is TRBV7-9, the J gene TRBJ2-2; D ambiguous. Trimming removed 3 bases at V and 3 bases at J, with 11 bases between. The CDR3 is made up of 15 amino acids. Per the germline V gene, CDR1 is SEHNR and CDR2 is FQNEAQ (reference sequence). The CDR3 loop is CASSLKDPDTGELFF. The CDR3 DNA reads as TGTGCCAGCAGCTTGAAGGATCCGGACACCGGGGAGCTGTTTTTT.

This chain joins TRBV29-1 and TRBJ2-2, with 7 bases that match TRBD2. V gave up 1 base and J gave up 5 bases; unmatched junction bases: 10. CDR3 length: 16 amino acids. CDR1 is SQVTM and CDR2 is ANQGSEA in the germline V gene. CDR3 sequence: CSVEAGREGRTGELFF. The CDR3 coding sequence is TGCAGCGTTGAAGCTGGGAGGGAGGGCCGTACCGGGGAGCTGTTTTTT.

This clone turned up a few times. The J gene is TRBJ2-7, the V gene TRBV6-1; possible D gene TRBD1, 6 bases. Trimming took 1 base from V and 0 from J, leaving 10 bases between them. This CDR3 comprises 15 residues. Germline V gene sequence: CDR1 MNHNS, CDR2 SASEGT. The CDR3 DNA reads TGTGCCAGCAGTGAAGGGGGGCAGGCCTCCTACGAGCAGTACTTC. It encodes CASSEGGQASYEQYF.

The chain is built from TRBV5-1 and TRBJ2-7; 7 bases are shared with TRBD2. The CDR3 contains 16 residues. V was pared by 4 bases and J by 2 bases, with 12 bases of the junction left unmatched. Germline-derived CDR1 and CDR2 are SGHRS and YFSETQ. CDR3 amino acids: CASSPYGGGTPYEQYF. DNA of the CDR3: TGCGCCAGCAGCCCGTACGGGGGAGGGACCCCCTACGAGCAGTACTTC.

CDR3 nucleotide sequence: TGTGCCAGCAGCTTGCGTCCAGGGGATCATGGCTACACCTTC. This sequence encodes CASSLRPGDHGYTF. This chain uses TRBV5-5 with TRBJ1-2, with D perhaps TRBD1 (6 bases). Between the trimmed V and J ends, which lost 1 base and 6 bases, there was a span of 13 bases. Germline CDR1 is SGHKS and CDR2 is YYEKEE (reference sequence). CDR3 length equals 14 residues.

The gene calls are TRBV9 and TRBJ1-2, with D possibly TRBD1 on 5 matching bases. CDR1 and CDR2 (germline): SGDLS, YYNGEE. V was pared by 6 bases and J by 5 bases, with 11 bases between. The CDR3 totals 12 residues. The CDR3 protein is CASTTGAYGYTF. Written as DNA, the CDR3 is TGTGCCAGCACAACAGGAGCGTATGGCTACACCTTC.

The V gene is TRBV11-3, the J gene TRBJ2-1, with D possibly being TRBD1 (5 bases). The V end was cut by 0 bases, the J end by 8 bases, with 23 bases between. Germline assignment: CDR1 SGHNT and CDR2 YENEEA. CDR3 length: 18 residues. The CDR3 protein is CASSLELAGSVGSYEQFF. CDR3 DNA sequence: TGTGCCAGCAGCTTAGAGTTGGCAGGGTCGGTGGGAAGCTATGAGCAGTTCTTC.

The table lists this clone with a count of one. The chain has TRBV6-5 and TRBJ2-7, with 11 bases fitting TRBD2. Germline V gene sequence: CDR1 MNHEY, CDR2 SVGAGI. The ends lost 2 bases at V and 5 bases at J; junction bases unmatched: 2. The CDR3 has 14 residues. As DNA, the CDR3 is TGTGCCAGCAGTTACACTAGCGGGAGCGACGAGCAGTACTTC. Its translation is CASSYTSGSDEQYF.

The chain carries TRBV5-8 and TRBJ2-3; D remains unclear. Trimming took 4 bases from V and 1 from J, leaving 10 bases between them. CDR3 length equals 14 residues. Germline values: CDR1 SGHTS, CDR2 YDEGEE. Here the CDR3 DNA reads TGTGCCAGCAGCCGCCATAAACGCACAGATACGCAGTATTTT. Translated: CASSRHKRTDTQYF. Combining the CDR3 with reference TRBV5-8 and TRBJ2-3 gives the whole variable domain EAGVTQSPTHLIKTRGQQATLRCSPISGHTSVYWYQQALGLGLQFLLWYDEGEERNRGNFPPRFSGRQFPNYSSELNVNALELEDSALYLCASSRHKRTDTQYFGPGTRLTVL.

The chain carries TRBV9 and TRBJ2-5; D tentatively reads TRBD1 or TRBD2 (5 bases each). The V gene's germline CDR1 is SGDLS and CDR2 YYNGEE. CDR3 length equals 14 residues. V gave up 2 bases and J gave up 3 bases, with 11 bases separating them. CDR3 in DNA: TGTGCCAGCAGCGTGGGGACCCGGAAAGAGACCCAGTACTTC. Its translation is CASSVGTRKETQYF.

The count of this clone is one. V gene TRBV27 combines with J gene TRBJ2-3; D is perhaps TRBD2 (5 bases). The CDR3 has 15 amino acids. Germline V gives CDR1 MNHEY, CDR2 SMNVEV (reference sequence). The V end was cut by 6 bases, the J end by 1 base, with 14 bases between. CDR3 in amino acids: CASSPAGFGTDTQYF. The CDR3, as DNA: TGTGCCAGCAGCCCCGCGGGCTTTGGCACAGATACGCAGTATTTT.